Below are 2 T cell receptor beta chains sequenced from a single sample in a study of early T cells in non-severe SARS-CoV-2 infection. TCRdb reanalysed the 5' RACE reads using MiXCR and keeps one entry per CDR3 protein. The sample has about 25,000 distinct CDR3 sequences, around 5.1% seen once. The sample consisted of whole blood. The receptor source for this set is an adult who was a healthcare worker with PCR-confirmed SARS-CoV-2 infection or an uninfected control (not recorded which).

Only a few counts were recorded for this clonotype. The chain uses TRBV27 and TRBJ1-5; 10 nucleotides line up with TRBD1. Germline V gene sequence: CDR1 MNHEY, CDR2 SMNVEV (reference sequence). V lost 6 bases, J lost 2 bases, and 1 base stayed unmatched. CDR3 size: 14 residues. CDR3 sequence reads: CASRTGGGNQPQHF. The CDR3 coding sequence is TGTGCCAGCAGGACAGGGGGCGGCAATCAGCCCCAGCATTTT.

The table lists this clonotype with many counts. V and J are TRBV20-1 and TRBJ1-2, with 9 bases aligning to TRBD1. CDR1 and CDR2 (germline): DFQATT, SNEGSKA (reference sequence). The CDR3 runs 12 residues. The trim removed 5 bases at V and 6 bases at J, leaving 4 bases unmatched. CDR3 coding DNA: TGCAGTGCTTCGGACAGGGGTAATGGCTACACCTTC. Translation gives CSASDRGNGYTF.